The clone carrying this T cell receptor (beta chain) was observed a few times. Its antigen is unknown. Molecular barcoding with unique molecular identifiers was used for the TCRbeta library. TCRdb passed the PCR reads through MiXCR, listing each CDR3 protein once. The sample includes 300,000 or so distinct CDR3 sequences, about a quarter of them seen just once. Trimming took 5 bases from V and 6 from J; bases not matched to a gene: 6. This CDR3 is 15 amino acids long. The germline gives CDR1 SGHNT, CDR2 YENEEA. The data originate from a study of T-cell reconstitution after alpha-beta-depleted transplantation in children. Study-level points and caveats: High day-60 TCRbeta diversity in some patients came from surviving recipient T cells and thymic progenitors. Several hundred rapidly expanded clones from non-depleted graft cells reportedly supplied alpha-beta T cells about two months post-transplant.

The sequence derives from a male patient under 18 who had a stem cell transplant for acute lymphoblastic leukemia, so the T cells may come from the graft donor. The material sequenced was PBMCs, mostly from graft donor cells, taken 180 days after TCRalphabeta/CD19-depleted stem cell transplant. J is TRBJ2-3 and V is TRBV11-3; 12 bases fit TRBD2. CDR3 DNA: TGTGCCAGCAGCCCCGGACTAGCGGGAAGGGATACGCAGTATTTT. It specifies CASSPGLAGRDTQYF.